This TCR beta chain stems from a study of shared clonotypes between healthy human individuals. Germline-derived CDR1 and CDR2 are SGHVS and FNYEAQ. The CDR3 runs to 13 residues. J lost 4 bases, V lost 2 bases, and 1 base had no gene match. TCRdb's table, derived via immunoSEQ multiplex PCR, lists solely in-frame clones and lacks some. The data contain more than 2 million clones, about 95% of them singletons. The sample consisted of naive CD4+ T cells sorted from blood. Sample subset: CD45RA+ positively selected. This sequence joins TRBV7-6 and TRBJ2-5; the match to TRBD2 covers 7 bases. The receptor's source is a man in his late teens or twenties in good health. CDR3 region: CASSLWGGETQYF. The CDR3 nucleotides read TGTGCCAGCAGCTTATGGGGGGGAGAGACCCAGTACTTC.